Listed below are T cell receptor beta chains from one sample, sequenced in a study of blood T cell repertoires in COVID-19. Sequencing used immunoSEQ multiplex PCR; TCRdb keeps in-frame clones, though not all of them. The repertoire includes 150,000 to 200,000 clones, roughly three quarters of them detected once, and approximately 10% sits in the top ten. Sequencing was performed on peripheral blood. All receptors come from a woman aged 80 or over with COVID-19, enrolled during active disease. Both conserved end residues are part of each CDR3. A D gene is named only where the DNA matches it firmly. Only some rows state a clone size, as once, few, many or a class for expanded clones.

V: TRBV3-1/TRBV3-2; D: NA; J: TRBJ1-1; size: NA; DNA: TGTGCCAGCAGCCAAGACAGGGGCGCTGAAGCTTTCTTT; CDR3: CASSQDRGAEAFF
V: TRBV4-1; D: NA; J: TRBJ1-2; size: NA; DNA: TGCGCCAGCAGCCAAGAAGCCAGGGGAACGGGTGGCTACACCTTC; CDR3: CASSQEARGTGGYTF
V: TRBV11-2; D: TRBD1; J: TRBJ2-3; size: NA; DNA: TGTGCCAGCAGCTTGCTGACAGGGGTGATTGGGACAGATACGCAGTATTTT; CDR3: CASSLLTGVIGTDTQYF
V: TRBV10-3; D: NA; J: TRBJ1-3; size: NA; DNA: TGTGCCACCGTGAACAGCGGAGACACCATATATTTT; CDR3: CATVNSGDTIYF
V: TRBV4-1; D: NA; J: TRBJ2-1; size: NA; DNA: TGCGCCAGCAGCCAAGCTGGGATAGCGGCCTCCTACAATGAGCAGTTCTTC; CDR3: CASSQAGIAASYNEQFF
V: TRBV7-9; D: TRBD1; J: TRBJ1-1; size: NA; DNA: TGTGCCAGCAGCTTCCCTCAAGGGGGCAGGGTATTTGCTTTCTTT; CDR3: CASSFPQGGRVFAFF
V: TRBV6-1; D: NA; J: TRBJ1-6; size: NA; DNA: TGTGCCAGCAGTGAAGCGCAGGGTCCCCTCCACTTT; CDR3: CASSEAQGPLHF
V: TRBV5-8; D: TRBD2; J: TRBJ2-1; size: NA; DNA: TGTGCCAGCAGCAGACAAGCGGGGGACCTACAGTTCTTC; CDR3: CASSRQAGDLQFF
V: TRBV6-5; D: NA; J: TRBJ2-7; size: NA; DNA: TGTGCCAGCAACAGGCGGAGATACCAAACCTACGAGCAGTACTTC; CDR3: CASNRRRYQTYEQYF
V: TRBV19; D: TRBD1; J: TRBJ1-3; size: few; DNA: TGTGCCAGTAGTATTATGGGACAGGGGGGACCCATTGGCTCTGGAAACACCATATATTTT; CDR3: CASSIMGQGGPIGSGNTIYF
V: TRBV18; D: NA; J: TRBJ1-6; size: once; DNA: TGTGCCAGCTCACCCTCAGGGGAATCACCCCTCCACTTT; CDR3: CASSPSGESPLHF
V: TRBV7-9; D: TRBD2; J: TRBJ2-5; size: NA; DNA: TGTGCCAGCAGCCCGGGACTAGCGGGGGCTCTTTCAGAGACCCAGTACTTC; CDR3: CASSPGLAGALSETQYF
V: TRBV19; D: TRBD2; J: TRBJ2-7; size: NA; DNA: TGTGCCAGTAGTATCCTTGCGGGAGGGCCGTACGAGCAGTACTTC; CDR3: CASSILAGGPYEQYF
V: TRBV5-5; D: NA; J: TRBJ2-4; size: NA; DNA: TGTGCCAGCAGCTTGCCGCAGTCCAAAAACATTCAGTACTTC; CDR3: CASSLPQSKNIQYF
V: TRBV5-1; D: NA; J: TRBJ2-7; size: few; DNA: TGCGCCAGCAGCTTGGCTAGACTCTCCTACGAGCAGTACTTC; CDR3: CASSLARLSYEQYF
V: TRBV28; D: TRBD2; J: TRBJ2-1; size: NA; DNA: TGTGCCAGCAGTTCATTTCCGGGACTAGCGGGAGAATCCTACAATGAGCAGTTCTTC; CDR3: CASSSFPGLAGESYNEQFF
V: TRBV12-5; D: TRBD1; J: TRBJ2-7; size: once; DNA: TGTGCTAGTGGTTCCGGACAGGGGGCCTACGAGCAGTACTTC; CDR3: CASGSGQGAYEQYF
V: TRBV29-1; D: NA; J: TRBJ2-7; size: NA; DNA: TGCAGCGTTACTCGACAGGACGCCTACGAGCAGTACTTC; CDR3: CSVTRQDAYEQYF
V: TRBV2; D: NA; J: TRBJ2-3; size: NA; DNA: TGTGCCAGCAGTCGACTTCACGGTAGCACAGATACGCAGTATTTT; CDR3: CASSRLHGSTDTQYF
V: TRBV6-5; D: TRBD1; J: TRBJ2-2; size: few; DNA: TGTGCCAGCAGGGGGACAGGGAGGTACACCGGGGAGCTGTTTTTT; CDR3: CASRGTGRYTGELFF
V: TRBV18; D: TRBD2; J: TRBJ2-2; size: few; DNA: TGTGCCAGCTCACCACTCTCTAGCGGGGGAGACACCGGGGAGCTGTTTTTT; CDR3: CASSPLSSGGDTGELFF